This TCR beta chain was recovered during a study of blood T cell repertoires in COVID-19. Per the original methods: Nucleated cell number was recorded as an estimate derived from reference gene primer amplification. Only in-frame clones appear in the TCRdb table, and some are missing; sequencing was by immunoSEQ multiplex PCR. The V and J calls and clone size come from that table; D and trimming were worked out from the DNA. The sample lists over 250,000 clones, nearly 90% occurring once. Those who participated ranged in age from roughly 18 to 95 years and resided in 20 to 30 US areas. For recovered donors of Cohort 3, there were two negative PCRs, clearance, or symptom resolution. This CDR3 comprises 14 residues. From germline, CDR1 is SGHRS and CDR2 YFSETQ. Between the trimmed V and J ends, which lost 3 bases and 0 bases, there was a span of 9 bases.

The sample consisted of PBMCs or T cells enriched from blood (not recorded which). J is TRBJ1-1 and V is TRBV5-1; D might be TRBD1 (5 bases). This receptor was identified in a woman aged 55-69 years who had recovered from COVID-19. The CDR3 DNA sequence: TGCGCCAGCAGCTCTCAGGGAATGAACACTGAAGCTTTCTTT. Encoded protein: CASSSQGMNTEAFF.